These T cell receptor beta chains were read from a single sample in a study of PD-1 blockade in mismatch repair-deficient tumors. The data were produced by immunoSEQ multiplex PCR, yet TCRdb's version contains in-frame clones alone and is incomplete. The table lists about 110,000 clones, roughly 80% of them singletons. Sequenced here: peripheral blood, sampled roughly 60 weeks after starting pembrolizumab. The receptor source for this set is an adult with mismatch repair-deficient cancer. The CDR3 runs from the conserved cysteine through the conserved F or W. A D gene is named only where the DNA matches it firmly. The size entry is marked missing in some rows and otherwise reads once, few, many or a size class.

cdr3_length	clone_size	j_call	v_call	d_call	cdr3_nt	cdr3_aa
14	.	TRBJ1-5	TRBV27	.	TGTGCCAGCAGTTTAAGGCAGGGGAATCAGCCCCAGCATTTT	CASSLRQGNQPQHF
19	.	TRBJ2-3	TRBV5-6	.	TGTGCCAGCAGCTTGGTTTATCGTTGGGGGCAGCTTGGCACAGATACGCAGTATTTT	CASSLVYRWGQLGTDTQYF
14	.	TRBJ2-7	TRBV6-1	.	TGTGCCAGCCGGTGGGGGACGGTGACCTACGAGCAGTACTTC	CASRWGTVTYEQYF
15	.	TRBJ2-6	TRBV19	.	TGTGCCAGTAGCTCGACCGGACCCGGGGCCAACGTCCTGACTTTC	CASSSTGPGANVLTF
16	once	TRBJ2-1	TRBV13	TRBD2	TGTGCCAGCAGCTCCGGGACTAGCGGGAAGTACAATGAGCAGTTCTTC	CASSSGTSGKYNEQFF
14	few	TRBJ1-5	TRBV5-8	.	TGTGCCAGCAGCCGGGACGGTAGCAATCAGCCCCAGCATTTT	CASSRDGSNQPQHF
12	.	TRBJ2-7	TRBV5-6	.	TGTGCCAGCAGCTTTTATTCATACGAGCAGTACTTC	CASSFYSYEQYF
15	once	TRBJ2-1	TRBV27	TRBD2	TGTGCCAGCAGTTTTTTCGGGAGCGGGAGGAATGAGCAGTTCTTC	CASSFFGSGRNEQFF
13	.	TRBJ1-2	TRBV4-1	.	TGCGCCAGCAGCCCTTGGGGGGTGCGTGGCTACACCTTC	CASSPWGVRGYTF
14	few	TRBJ1-1	TRBV6-5	.	TGTGCCAGCACCACTGGGAGGGAAGGCACTGAAGCTTTCTTT	CASTTGREGTEAFF
16	once	TRBJ1-3	TRBV14	.	TGTGCCAGCAGCCAAGGATGGGGGCCCTCTGGAAACACCATATATTTT	CASSQGWGPSGNTIYF
15	once	TRBJ1-2	TRBV7-9	.	TGTGCCAGCAGCCCCCGACAGAATGACAACTATGGCTACACCTTC	CASSPRQNDNYGYTF
13	.	TRBJ1-3	TRBV18	.	TGTGCCAGCTCACCAGGCTCTGGAAACACCATATATTTT	CASSPGSGNTIYF
12	few	TRBJ1-3	TRBV7-9	.	TGTGCCAGCAGCTTAAGGGAGACCCTCGTTCTCTTT	CASSLRETLVLF
16	.	TRBJ2-1	TRBV5-1	TRBD2	TGCGCCAGCAGTTTTACCGGGACTAGCGACTACAATGAGCAGTTCTTC	CASSFTGTSDYNEQFF
16	.	TRBJ1-5	TRBV29-1	TRBD1	TGCAGCGTTCTTGAGACAGGGACGTATAGCAATCAGCCCCAGCATTTT	CSVLETGTYSNQPQHF
13	.	TRBJ2-7	TRBV12-5	.	TGTGCTAGTTCCAGGAGCGGTACCTACGAGCAGTACTTC	CASSRSGTYEQYF
12	.	TRBJ2-1	TRBV6-1	.	TGTGCCAGCAGTGAAGTACGGTATGAGCAGTTCTTC	CASSEVRYEQFF
14	.	TRBJ2-1	TRBV7-3	.	TGTGCCAGCAGCCCCCAGGACTTCTACAATGAGCAGTTCTTC	CASSPQDFYNEQFF
15	.	TRBJ2-6	TRBV5-4	.	TGTGCCAGCAGCTTAATGTTCTCTGGGGCCAACGTCCTGACTTTC	CASSLMFSGANVLTF
13	.	TRBJ2-5	TRBV6-5	TRBD2	TGTGCCAGCGCAAAAGCTGGGGGGGGGACCCAGTACTTC	CASAKAGGGTQYF
12	.	TRBJ2-5	TRBV6-6	.	TGTGCCAGCAGTTACCTTAGCGGGACCCAGTACTTC	CASSYLSGTQYF
16	.	TRBJ1-4	TRBV28	.	TGTGCCAGCCAAGAAGGGGGGGGGAGAGCTAATGAAAAACTGTTTTTT	CASQEGGGRANEKLFF
12	few	TRBJ2-7	TRBV2	.	TGTGCCAGCAGGGCCGGGGTCGACGAGCAGTACTTC	CASRAGVDEQYF
16	few	TRBJ1-1	TRBV18	.	TGTGCCAGCTCACCCCTGCCGCTCAGGGACTACACTGAAGCTTTCTTT	CASSPLPLRDYTEAFF
11	.	TRBJ1-2	TRBV29-1	.	TGCAGCGTTGAGGGAGGTTATGGCTACACCTTC	CSVEGGYGYTF
14	.	TRBJ1-1	TRBV11-3	.	TGTGCCAGCAGCTTAGAGCGGGGTAACACTGAAGCTTTCTTT	CASSLERGNTEAFF
19	.	TRBJ2-3	TRBV7-8	TRBD2	TGTGCCAGCAGCCTCGGACTAGCGGGAGGGTTTGGGTACACAGATACGCAGTATTTT	CASSLGLAGGFGYTDTQYF
11	.	TRBJ2-7	TRBV20-1	.	TGCAGTGCTAGGGACGGCTACGAGCAGTACTTC	CSARDGYEQYF
14	.	TRBJ2-5	TRBV28	.	TGTGCCAGCAGTTTAGGGGCGGCACAAGAGACCCAGTACTTC	CASSLGAAQETQYF
14	.	TRBJ1-1	TRBV19	.	TGTGCCAGTAGTATAGAAGGGGGAAGGGCTGAAGCTTTCTTT	CASSIEGGRAEAFF
14	.	TRBJ1-1	TRBV7-9	.	TGTGCCAGCAGCTTAGTCAGCACGAACACTGAAGCTTTCTTT	CASSLVSTNTEAFF
15	.	TRBJ1-2	TRBV6-6	.	TGTGCCAGCAGTTACTCCGGCTTAGCTAACTATGGCTACACCTTC	CASSYSGLANYGYTF
16	.	TRBJ2-1	TRBV9	TRBD2	TGTGCCAGCAGCGTAGCCGGGCGGGAGGGGCAGGGTGAGCAGTTCTTC	CASSVAGREGQGEQFF
15	.	TRBJ2-7	TRBV7-9	.	TGTGCCAGCAGCCCGCCAGGGGCCGTCGTAGACGAGCAGTACTTC	CASSPPGAVVDEQYF
19	.	TRBJ2-5	TRBV12-5	.	TGTGCTAGTGGTTTGGTACTATTTGGCCAGGGGAGACTTCAAGAGACCCAGTACTTC	CASGLVLFGQGRLQETQYF
14	.	TRBJ1-5	TRBV10-2	.	TGCGCCAGCAGTGGGTCTAGTTGGAATCAGCCCCAGCATTTT	CASSGSSWNQPQHF
16	.	TRBJ2-1	TRBV9	TRBD1	TGTGCCAGCAGCGTAGAGAGGGGGCGGGCCGTCTCGGAGCAGTTCTTC	CASSVERGRAVSEQFF
18	once	TRBJ2-7	TRBV19	TRBD2	TGTGCCAGTAGTACCGCCTTGGGAACTAGCGGGCCTACCTACGAGCAGTACTTC	CASSTALGTSGPTYEQYF
15	.	TRBJ2-5	TRBV7-2	TRBD2	TGTGCCAGCAGCTTAGCGGGAGGGGACCAAGAGACCCAGTACTTC	CASSLAGGDQETQYF
13	once	TRBJ1-2	TRBV7-3	TRBD1	TGTGCCAGCAGCACCCGGACAGGGCAGGGCTACACCTTC	CASSTRTGQGYTF
16	few	TRBJ2-2	TRBV9	TRBD2	TGTGCCAGCAGCTCTAGACTAGCGGGAGGGGTCGGGGAGCTGTTTTTT	CASSSRLAGGVGELFF
13	.	TRBJ2-1	TRBV5-5	TRBD1	TGTGCCAGCAGCTTGGTTTGGGACAGTAAGCAGTTCTTC	CASSLVWDSKQFF
18	.	TRBJ1-2	TRBV4-3	.	TGCGCCAGCAGCCAAGAGAACATAGCGGGGGGCGAAGACTATGGCTACACCTTC	CASSQENIAGGEDYGYTF
14	.	TRBJ1-3	TRBV30	.	TGTGCCTGGAGTGTAGGCACCTCTGGAAACACCATATATTTT	CAWSVGTSGNTIYF
15	.	TRBJ1-1	TRBV11-3	TRBD1	TGTGCCAGCTCATCTGAGGGGACAGGGGGCATGGAGGCTTTCTTT	CASSSEGTGGMEAFF
14	once	TRBJ2-7	TRBV27	.	TGTGCCAGCAGCTGGGGCGGCAGCTCCTACGAGCAGTACTTC	CASSWGGSSYEQYF